One and the same sample provided the 6 T cell receptor beta chains below, sequenced in a study of blood T cell repertoires in COVID-19. The assay was immunoSEQ multiplex PCR, and TCRdb's table has in-frame clones only and misses some. The data contain roughly 200,000 clones, approximately 86% of them singletons. What was sequenced was PBMCs or T cells enriched from blood (not recorded which). The receptor source for this set is a woman aged 55-75 years with acute COVID-19.

The rearrangement joins TRBV7-9 to TRBJ2-2; weak D call: TRBD2 (6 bases). Trimming removed 7 bases from V and 7 bases from J, with 10 bases in between. The CDR3 length is 12 residues. Germline-derived CDR1 and CDR2 are SEHNR and FQNEAQ (reference sequence). CDR3 residues: CASTASDGELFF. The CDR3 DNA follows: TGTGCCAGCACCGCTAGCGACGGGGAGCTGTTTTTT.

The chain joins TRBV3-1 (or the pseudogene TRBV3-2) to TRBJ2-1, with 9 positions matching TRBD2. The germline V gene encodes CDR1 LGHDT and CDR2 YNNKEL (reference sequence). V trimming: 8 bases; J trimming: 10 bases; junction bases outside the gene matches: 9. The CDR3 length is 13 residues. As DNA, the CDR3 is TGTGCCAGCTTCGTCGCGGGAGGGAACGAGCAGTTCTTC. Translating gives CASFVAGGNEQFF.

The chain carries TRBV20-1 and TRBJ2-3; D is undetermined. V was shortened by 2 bases and J by 4 bases, with 4 bases between the two germline ends. In germline, CDR1 is DFQATT, CDR2 SNEGSKA (reference sequence). The CDR3 runs to 11 residues. This chain's CDR3 is CSARPADTQYF. In nucleotides, the CDR3 is TGCAGTGCTAGACCGGCAGATACGCAGTATTTT.

The chain carries TRBV30 and TRBJ1-5; D ambiguous. The ends were cut back, 1 base at V and 4 bases at J, with 8 bases in the middle. Germline loops: CDR1 GTSNPN, CDR2 SVGIG (reference sequence). The CDR3 runs 13 residues. CDR3 sequence reads: CAWSASGNQPQHF. CDR3 bases: TGTGCCTGGAGTGCTTCAGGTAATCAGCCCCAGCATTTT.

V gene TRBV6-5 combines with J gene TRBJ2-3, with 7 bases lining up with TRBD1. After removal of 6 bases from V and 1 base from J, the junction contained 7 bases not matched to a gene. The CDR3 length is 15 residues. Per the germline V gene, CDR1 is MNHEY and CDR2 is SVGAGI. This CDR3 is CASSRRQGGTDTQYF. Here the CDR3 DNA reads TGTGCCAGCAGCCGGAGACAGGGCGGCACAGATACGCAGTATTTT.

The V gene is TRBV18, the J gene TRBJ1-4, with a tentative D call TRBD1 (5 bases). Trimming cost V 6 bases and J 3 bases, with 20 bases left between them. CDR3 size: 17 residues. Germline V lookup: CDR1 KGHSH, CDR2 LQKENI. DNA of the CDR3: TGTGCCAGCTCGCGGATCGTCGGGGGGTCGGCTAATGAAAAACTGTTTTTT. Encoded protein: CASSRIVGGSANEKLFF. Full variable domain (outside the CDR3, taken from reference TRBV18 and TRBJ1-4): NAGVMQNPRHLVRRRGQEARLRCSPMKGHSHVYWYRQLPEEGLKFMVYLQKENIIDESGMPKERFSAEFPKEGPSILRIQQVVRGDSAAYFCASSRIVGGSANEKLFFGSGTQLSVL.